This T cell receptor (beta chain) was sequenced for a study of T cell responses to AZD1222 COVID-19 vaccine. The table came from immunoSEQ multiplex PCR; TCRdb's copy has only in-frame clones and leaves some out. The sample yields about 79,000 clones, 80% seen once. From germline, CDR1 is SEHNR and CDR2 FQNEAQ (reference sequence). Trimming stripped 5 bases from V and 0 bases from J, with 7 bases between. The CDR3 runs to 13 residues. This receptor was identified in an adult in good health. The chain is built from TRBV7-9 and TRBJ1-1, with D uncertain. The input for sequencing was peripheral blood, taken on day 0 of AZD1222 vaccination. CDR3: CASSKSMNTEAFF. The DNA of the CDR3 is TGTGCCAGCAGCAAAAGCATGAACACTGAAGCTTTCTTT.